This T cell receptor beta chain was identified during a study of blood T cell repertoires in COVID-19 (dated by TCRdb to the early 2020s). As for the study more broadly: Collaborator samples came from the United States, Italy and Spain and covered acute and convalescent phases of COVID-19. The material from the prospective study consisted of cDNA or gDNA derived from T cells, B-cell-depleted T cells, or PBMCs. Deeply sampled blood TCRbeta repertoires from subjects exposed to, actively infected with, or recovered from COVID-19 were included in the dataset. The repertoires were released in a freely available public database meant as a resource for research on the immune response to SARS-CoV-2. The samples were drawn from two sources: the first 160 participants of the ongoing ImmuneRACE study, and approximately 1,300 subjects contributed by 6 global collaborators. The sample metadata nearly always contained a de-identified subject ID, COVID-19 status, age in years and sex. Where available, HLA class I and class II types were taken from metadata supplied by the sample provider and were not determined by assay-based typing. The study at large found these results: The amount of clinical and demographic metadata varied by source and participant and was provided uncurated.

TCRbeta CDR3 regions were amplified from genomic DNA using the immunoSEQ Assay, a bias-controlled multiplex PCR. In the paper's pipeline: The number of nucleated cells in each sample was estimated by amplification of reference gene primers within the assay. Sequence reads were collapsed and filtered to measure the absolute abundance of every unique TCRbeta CDR3 rearrangement. For each sample, productive Simpson clonality was calculated by taking the square root of Simpson's diversity index across productive rearrangements. TCRdb took over this immuneACCESS table, retaining in-frame rearrangements with V and J assigned. Such tables are incomplete; in checked studies, under half of the missing clones stem from an unresolved V gene, and the remainder is unexplained. The D gene and trimming were derived from the DNA, and the V and J assignments and clone size from that table. The sample table contains about 350,000 clones; only one count was recorded for approximately 89% of them. Of the sample, around 3.9% is held by the ten largest clones.

This clone has a handful of counts. Its binding antigen is unknown. Base qualities were left out, and no much larger clone turns up one base away. In Seattle, one collaborating source enrolled patients while the infection was active and tracked those patients longitudinally over the course of disease. Whole blood was collected in K2EDTA tubes by collaborating institutions according to the institutions' own protocols. For TCRbeta analysis, collaborators shipped samples as frozen whole blood, isolated PBMCs, or DNA extracted from either of those sample types. CDR1 and CDR2, looked up from the germline V gene, are SGHDT and YYEEEE. The CDR3 runs 14 residues from the cysteine to the phenylalanine. This entry keeps only the CDR3 DNA: 42 bases, framed from base 1. V is cut back by 4 bases and J by 4 bases, with 3 bases in the junction unmatched.

The receptor's source is a woman aged 55 to 70 with COVID-19, enrolled during active disease. The rearrangement joined TRBV5-6 to TRBJ1-3; TRBD1 matches 9 bases in the middle. Sequencing was carried out using peripheral blood. The base sequence is TGTGCCAGCAGCCGTGGGACAGGGGGAAACACCATATATTTT. It encodes CASSRGTGGNTIYF.